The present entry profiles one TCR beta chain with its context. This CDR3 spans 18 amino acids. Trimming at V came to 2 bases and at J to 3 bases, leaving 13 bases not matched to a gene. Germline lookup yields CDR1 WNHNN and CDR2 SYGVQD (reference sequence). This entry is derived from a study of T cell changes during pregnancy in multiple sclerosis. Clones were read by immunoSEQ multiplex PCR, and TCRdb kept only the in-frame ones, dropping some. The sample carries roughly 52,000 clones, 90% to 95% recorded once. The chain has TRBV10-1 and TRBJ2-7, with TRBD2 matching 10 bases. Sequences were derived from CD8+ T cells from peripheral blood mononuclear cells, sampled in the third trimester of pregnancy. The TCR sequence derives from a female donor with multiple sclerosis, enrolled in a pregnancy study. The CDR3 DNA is TGCGCCAGCAGTGAGAGTTGGACTAGCGGTCCCAATGGCTACGAGCAGTACTTC. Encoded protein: CASSESWTSGPNGYEQYF.